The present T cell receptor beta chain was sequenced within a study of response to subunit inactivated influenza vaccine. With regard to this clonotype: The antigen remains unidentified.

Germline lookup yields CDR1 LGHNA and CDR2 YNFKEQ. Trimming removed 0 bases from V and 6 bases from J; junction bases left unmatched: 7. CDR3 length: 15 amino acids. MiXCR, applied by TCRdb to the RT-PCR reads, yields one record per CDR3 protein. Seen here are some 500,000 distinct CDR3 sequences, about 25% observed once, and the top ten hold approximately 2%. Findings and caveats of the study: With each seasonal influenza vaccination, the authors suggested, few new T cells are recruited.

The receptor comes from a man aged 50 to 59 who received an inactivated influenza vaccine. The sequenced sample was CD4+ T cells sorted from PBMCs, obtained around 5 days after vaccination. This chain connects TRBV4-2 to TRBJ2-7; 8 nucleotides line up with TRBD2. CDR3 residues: CASSQEERETGEQYF. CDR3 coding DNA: TGTGCCAGCAGCCAAGAGGAGCGGGAGACGGGCGAGCAGTACTTC.